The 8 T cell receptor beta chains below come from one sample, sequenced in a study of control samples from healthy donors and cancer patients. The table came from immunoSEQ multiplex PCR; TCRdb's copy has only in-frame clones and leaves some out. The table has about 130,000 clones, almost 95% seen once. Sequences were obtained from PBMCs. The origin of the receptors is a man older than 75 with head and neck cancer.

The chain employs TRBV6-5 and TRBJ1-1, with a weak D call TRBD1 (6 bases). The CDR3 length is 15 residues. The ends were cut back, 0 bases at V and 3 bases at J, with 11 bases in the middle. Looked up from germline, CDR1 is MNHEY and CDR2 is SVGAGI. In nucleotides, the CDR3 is TGTGCCAGCAGTTACTCAGCAGGGGCGGACACTGAAGCTTTCTTT. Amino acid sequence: CASSYSAGADTEAFF.

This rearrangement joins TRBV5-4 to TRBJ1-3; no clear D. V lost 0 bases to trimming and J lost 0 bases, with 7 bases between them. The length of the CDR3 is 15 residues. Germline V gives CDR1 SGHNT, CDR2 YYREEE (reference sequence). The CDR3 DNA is TGTGCCAGCAGCTTGGGGCATCCCTCTGGAAACACCATATATTTT. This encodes CASSLGHPSGNTIYF.

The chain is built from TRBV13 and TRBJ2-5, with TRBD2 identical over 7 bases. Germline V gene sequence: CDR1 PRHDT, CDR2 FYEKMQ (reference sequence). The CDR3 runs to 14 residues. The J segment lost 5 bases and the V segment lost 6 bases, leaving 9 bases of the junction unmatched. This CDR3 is CASSSGFGRETQYF. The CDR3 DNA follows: TGTGCCAGCAGTTCAGGCTTCGGGAGGGAGACCCAGTACTTC.

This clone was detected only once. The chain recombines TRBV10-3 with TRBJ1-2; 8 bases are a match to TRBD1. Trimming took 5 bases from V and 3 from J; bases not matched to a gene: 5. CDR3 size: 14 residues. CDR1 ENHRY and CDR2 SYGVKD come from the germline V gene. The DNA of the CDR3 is TGTGCCATCAGTTCCCCGACAGGGGACTATGGCTACACCTTC. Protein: CAISSPTGDYGYTF.

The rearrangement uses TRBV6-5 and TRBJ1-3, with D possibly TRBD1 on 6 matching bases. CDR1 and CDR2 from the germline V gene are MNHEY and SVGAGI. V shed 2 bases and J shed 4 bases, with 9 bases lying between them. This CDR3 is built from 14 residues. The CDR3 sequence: CASSYRGTGNTIYF. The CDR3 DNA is TGTGCCAGCAGTTACAGGGGGACGGGAAACACCATATATTTT.

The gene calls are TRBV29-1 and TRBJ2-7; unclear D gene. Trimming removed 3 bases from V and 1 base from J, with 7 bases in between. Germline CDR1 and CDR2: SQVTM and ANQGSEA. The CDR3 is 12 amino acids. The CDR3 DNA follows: TGCAGCGTTGAGCTCGCTTCCTACGAGCAGTACTTC. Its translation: CSVELASYEQYF.

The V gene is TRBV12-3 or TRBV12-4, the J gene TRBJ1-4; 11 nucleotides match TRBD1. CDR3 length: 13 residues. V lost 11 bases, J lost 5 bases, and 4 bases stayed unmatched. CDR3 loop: CAGGDRGNEKLFF. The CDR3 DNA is TGTGCCGGGGGGGACAGGGGGAATGAAAAACTGTTTTTT.

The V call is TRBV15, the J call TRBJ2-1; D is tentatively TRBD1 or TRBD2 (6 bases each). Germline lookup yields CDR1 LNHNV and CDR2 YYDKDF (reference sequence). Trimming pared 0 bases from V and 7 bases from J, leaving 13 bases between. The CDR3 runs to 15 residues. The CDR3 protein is CATSRDLKGGNEQFF. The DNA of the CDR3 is TGTGCCACCAGCAGAGATCTTAAGGGGGGTAATGAGCAGTTCTTC.